This TCR beta chain was recorded in a study of blood T cell repertoires in COVID-19. Background on the study: Samples taken during acute and convalescent COVID-19 were collected in the United States, Italy and Spain.

Authors' analysis steps: For nucleated cells, counts were estimated from reference gene primer amplification. The protocol was immunoSEQ multiplex PCR, while the TCRdb copy is restricted to in-frame clones and leaves out a portion. The V and J calls and the clone size are those of that table, but D and trimming were determined from the DNA. The data hold approximately 290,000 clones, with about 86% observed a single time. This receptor was identified in a person aged 70 to 80 with COVID-19, enrolled during active disease. Input material: peripheral blood.

As DNA, the CDR3 is TGTGCCAGCAGTTACCGGACAGGCCTAATCATGAACACTGAAGCTTTCTTT. Translating it yields CASSYRTGLIMNTEAFF. This rearrangement joins TRBV6-2 or TRBV6-3 to TRBJ1-1, with 7 nucleotides matching TRBD1. The CDR3 contains 17 residues. J was trimmed by 0 bases and V by 2 bases; bases with no gene match: 9. Germline lookup yields CDR1 MNHEY and CDR2 SVGEGT.